The next 15 T cell receptor beta chains were all read from a single sample in a study of blood T cell repertoires in COVID-19. Measured with immunoSEQ multiplex PCR; TCRdb has only the in-frame clones, and not every one. The table has around 200,000 clones, around 85% seen once. Sequencing was done on a sample of peripheral blood. The source of these receptors is a woman aged 45-65 years with acute or convalescent COVID-19.

This clone came up a few times. This chain links TRBV6-2 or TRBV6-3 with TRBJ2-7, with 9 bases lining up with TRBD1. This CDR3 contains 13 residues. The V gene end was trimmed by 5 bases and the J gene end by 4 bases; junction bases not matched to a gene: 3. CDR1 is MNHEY and CDR2 is SVGEGT in the germline V gene. The CDR3 sequence is CASSDGQGYEQYF. CDR3 nucleotide sequence: TGTGCCAGCAGTGATGGACAGGGGTACGAGCAGTACTTC.

V is TRBV10-3 and J is TRBJ1-5; TRBD1 matches at 7 bases. V lost 10 bases and J lost 1; bases outside the gene matches: 4. CDR1 and CDR2 (germline): ENHRY, SYGVKD. This CDR3 is 13 amino acids long. The CDR3 DNA reads as TGTGCCAGCAACAGGGGAAGCAATCAGCCCCAGCATTTT. This sequence encodes CASNRGSNQPQHF.

The CDR3 DNA follows: TGTGCCAGCAGCTTAGTTTGGCTAGCGCATGAGCAGTTCTTC. Translated, it gives CASSLVWLAHEQFF. The genes are TRBV7-8 and TRBJ2-1; the D gene is possibly TRBD2 (6 bases). CDR1 SGHVS and CDR2 FQNEAQ come from the germline V gene. The CDR3 has 14 amino acids. Between the trimmed V and J ends, which lost 1 base and 8 bases, there was a span of 12 bases.

V is TRBV7-8 and J is TRBJ1-2, with a tentative D call TRBD1 (6 bases). Germline V CDR1 and CDR2: SGHVS, FQNEAQ. Trimming removed 5 bases from V and 4 bases from J, with 17 bases in between. This CDR3 contains 15 residues. Written as DNA, the CDR3 is TGTGCCAGCAGCCCTAGGCCAGGACAGATCTATGGCTACACCTTC. It encodes CASSPRPGQIYGYTF. The entire variable domain, with the rest obtained from reference TRBV7-8 and TRBJ1-2, is as follows: GAGVSQSPRYKVAKRGQDVALRCDPISGHVSLFWYQQALGQGPEFLTYFQNEAQLDKSGLPSDRFFAERPEGSVSTLKIQRTQQEDSAVYLCASSPRPGQIYGYTFGSGTRLTVV.

CDR3 amino acids: CASSPTGGSGNTIYF. Here the CDR3 DNA reads TGTGCCAGCAGCCCGACAGGGGGCTCTGGAAACACCATATATTTT. The V call is TRBV27, the J call TRBJ1-3, with 9 bases aligning to TRBD1. The CDR3 is 15 amino acids. Germline loops: CDR1 MNHEY, CDR2 SMNVEV (reference sequence). The V segment lost 6 bases and the J segment 0 bases; nucleotides outside the gene matches: 3.

The CDR3 DNA follows: TGTGCCAGCAGCTTATCACAGGGAAGTTACGAGCAGTACTTC. Its translation is CASSLSQGSYEQYF. This chain uses TRBV7-8 with TRBJ2-7; tentatively, D is TRBD1 (6 bases). The CDR3 has 14 residues. Germline CDR1 SGHVS, CDR2 FQNEAQ. V was shortened by 2 bases and J by 4 bases, with 12 bases between the two germline ends.

V usage is TRBV29-1 and J usage is TRBJ1-1, with a tentative D call TRBD1 (6 bases). The CDR3 sequence is 14 residues long. Germline V gives CDR1 SQVTM, CDR2 ANQGSEA. V was clipped by 7 bases and J by 3 bases, with 18 bases between them. The chain's CDR3 is CSATYQGIDTEAFF. DNA for the CDR3: TGCAGCGCTACGTACCAGGGGATAGACACTGAAGCTTTCTTT.

This chain uses TRBV7-8 with TRBJ1-1; D may be TRBD1 (5 bases). V shed 2 bases and J shed 4 bases, with 11 bases lying between them. The CDR3 has 14 amino acids. CDR1 SGHVS and CDR2 FQNEAQ come from the germline V gene. The CDR3, as DNA: TGTGCCAGCAGCTTAATTACGGGGGGCACTGAAGCTTTCTTT. Protein product: CASSLITGGTEAFF.

The chain is built from TRBV19 and TRBJ2-3; TRBD1 might be the D (5 bases). The germline CDR1 and CDR2 sequences are LNHDA and SQIVND (reference sequence). This CDR3 comprises 14 residues. V lost 5 bases and J lost 4, with 13 bases in between. CDR3 region: CASSGLGVADTQYF. The CDR3 DNA sequence: TGTGCCAGTAGTGGGTTAGGGGTCGCAGATACGCAGTATTTT. The variable domain in full, completed from reference TRBV19 and TRBJ2-3, reads DGGITQSPKYLFRKEGQNVTLSCEQNLNHDAMYWYRQDPGQGLRLIYYSQIVNDFQKGDIAEGYSVSREKKESFPLTVTSAQKNPTAFYLCASSGLGVADTQYFGPGTRLTVL.

V gene TRBV9 combines with J gene TRBJ1-4, with 7 bases identical to TRBD1. Germline values: CDR1 SGDLS, CDR2 YYNGEE. V dropped 1 base and J dropped 0; count of bases not matched to a gene: 6. This CDR3 is built from 17 residues. CDR3 sequence (DNA): TGTGCCAGCAGCGTAACAGGGGACCTCGCAACTAATGAAAAACTGTTTTTT. It encodes CASSVTGDLATNEKLFF.

This chain uses TRBV27 with TRBJ2-5, with a tentative D call TRBD2 (7 bases). This CDR3 has 14 amino acids. With 6 bases removed from V and 4 bases from J, the gap between germline ends came to 15 bases. Looked up from germline, CDR1 is MNHEY and CDR2 is SMNVEV (reference sequence). The CDR3 protein is CASRFQGGGETQYF. In nucleotides, the CDR3 is TGTGCCAGCAGATTTCAGGGAGGGGGAGAGACCCAGTACTTC.

The chain is built from TRBV2 and TRBJ1-3, with D perhaps TRBD1 (6 bases). The CDR3 is 14 residues long. Germline-derived CDR1 and CDR2 are SNHLY and FYNNEI. V was shortened by 8 bases and J by 0 bases, with 11 bases between the two germline ends. The CDR3 spells CASSGEGSGNTIYF. CDR3 nucleotide sequence: TGTGCCAGCTCAGGGGAAGGCTCTGGAAACACCATATATTTT. The whole variable domain, remainder taken from reference TRBV2 and TRBJ1-3, is EPEVTQTPSHQVTQMGQEVILRCVPISNHLYFYWYRQILGQKVEFLVSFYNNEISEKSEIFDDQFSVERPDGSNFTLKIRSTKLEDSAMYFCASSGEGSGNTIYFGEGSWLTVV.

Points on this clone: A read error may account for a junction end that differs from germline. This chain's CDR3 is CASSLARGSNEPQHF. The CDR3 region has the DNA TGTGCCAGCAGCTTAGCGCGGGGGAGCAATGAGCCCCAGCATTTT. This chain links TRBV7-9 with TRBJ1-5; TRBD1 is a possible D gene (5 bases). CDR1 is SEHNR and CDR2 is FQNEAQ in the germline V gene (reference sequence). The CDR3 sequence is 15 residues long.

This chain uses TRBV11-2 with TRBJ1-2, with D unresolved. Trimming took off 5 bases at V and 4 bases at J, with 17 bases between the two ends. Germline V gene data show CDR1 as SGHAT and CDR2 as FQNNGV. CDR3 length: 15 amino acids. For the CDR3, the DNA is TGTGCCAGCAGCCCCCTTCAAGGACTCGGCTATGGCTACACCTTC. It translates to CASSPLQGLGYGYTF.

In DNA form, the CDR3 reads TGTGCCACCAGTGTAGGACTCTATGGCTACACCTTC. Its translation is CATSVGLYGYTF. The chain uses TRBV24-1 and TRBJ1-2; D remains unclear. Deletions cut 5 bases from V and 4 bases from J, with 7 bases between. CDR3 length: 12 residues. Germline V CDR1 and CDR2: KGHDR, SFDVKD.